This TCR beta chain was sequenced during a study of patients and donors after allogeneic stem cell transplantation. This clonotype was seen a handful of times. The CDR3 length is 18 residues. J gave up 3 bases and V 4 bases, and 8 bases lay outside the gene matches. Looked up from germline, CDR1 is KGHDR and CDR2 is SFDVKD. TCRdb processed the RT-PCR reads anew with MiXCR; each CDR3 protein has one entry. Among 110,000 or so distinct CDR3 sequences, approximately 40% were seen once, and the ten largest hold around 30%. Material: blood, either unsorted or a sorted T cell fraction (not recorded which). This clonotype was obtained from a human donor who was either an allogeneic HSCT recipient or a stem cell or donor lymphocyte infusion donor (not recorded which). It is not recorded whose cells these are; they may come from a transplant donor. The genes are TRBV24-1 and TRBJ2-2; 12 bases are a match to TRBD2. The CDR3 sequence is CATSDQGLAGRYTGELFF. The CDR3 DNA sequence: TGTGCCACCAGTGACCAGGGACTAGCGGGTCGGTACACCGGGGAGCTGTTTTTT.